The present TCR beta chain was sequenced within a study of T cells after posttransplantation cyclophosphamide. Assay: immunoSEQ multiplex PCR; the TCRdb copy retains only in-frame clones and omits some. The sample was found to contain 30,000 to 45,000 clones, and every one recurs. Findings and limits, study-wide: Later blood repertoires were often dominated by clones from the donor CD8+ memory compartment. TRB clonality was highly associated with recipient CMV seropositivity and reactivation. Tissue-infiltrating T cells from skin or gut overlapped little with blood T cells.

This clone was recorded at least ten times. As yet, its antigen is unknown. The CDR3 extends over 16 amino acids. V was trimmed by 0 bases and J by 5 bases, leaving 18 bases between them. Germline CDR1 is SGHRS and CDR2 is YFSETQ. The related graft donor's blood sample was taken on the day of bone marrow donation. The rearrangement uses TRBV5-1 and TRBJ2-7, with D possibly TRBD2 on 6 matching bases. This sequence originates from a girl aged 10 to 17 in good health, CMV-negative, and a related stem cell transplant donor. The specimen was PBMCs. The CDR3 nucleotides are TGCGCCAGCAGCTTGGTTATGCCGGGTCTAGCGCACGAGCAGTACTTC. Protein product: CASSLVMPGLAHEQYF.